These 9 T cell receptor beta chains were all obtained from the same sample, sequenced in a study of T cell repertoires in cytomegalovirus infection. These receptors are not linked to any known antigen. TCRdb re-called the reads with MiXCR, one entry per CDR3 protein. The top ten clones hold roughly 13% of a sample with roughly 990,000 distinct CDR3 sequences, 31% of them seen once. The sequencing used cultured CD8+ T cells from PBMCs, collected from culture after CMV antigen stimulation. Receptors originate from a human donor in good health (CMV status not recorded). Some clones in this sample may be carry-over from other donors' samples.

This clonotype was found many times. The chain recombines TRBV7-9 with TRBJ1-2, with unresolved D. The CDR3 has 16 residues. V was pared by 4 bases and J by 2 bases, with 17 bases between. CDR1 and CDR2 from the germline V gene are SEHNR and FQNEAQ (reference sequence). The CDR3 sequence: CASSSRTRPGNYGYTF. The CDR3 DNA follows: TGTGCCAGCAGCTCACGCACCCGGCCGGGGAACTATGGCTACACCTTC.

The chain is built from TRBV6-2 or TRBV6-3 and TRBJ2-7; no firm D call. The CDR3 length is 12 residues. Germline V gene data show CDR1 as MNHEY and CDR2 as SVGEGT. The V gene lost 7 bases and the J gene lost 2 bases, with 9 bases spanning the gap. Written as DNA, the CDR3 is TGTGCCAGCACGGGCGGAGCCTACGAGCAGTACGTC. This codes for CASTGGAYEQYV.

The genes are TRBV28 and TRBJ2-3; D may match TRBD1 or TRBD2 (5 bases each). The CDR3 extends over 16 amino acids. CDR1 MDHEN and CDR2 SYDVKM come from the germline V gene. Trimming removed 1 base at V and 4 bases at J, with 15 bases between. This CDR3 reads CASSLSPGQGSDTQYF. The CDR3, as DNA: TGTGCCAGCAGTTTATCCCCGGGGCAGGGATCAGATACGCAGTATTTT.

The chain has TRBV27 and TRBJ1-4; D is unresolved. Germline V gene data show CDR1 as MNHEY and CDR2 as SMNVEV (reference sequence). V gave up 4 bases and J gave up 0 bases, with 12 bases separating them. This CDR3 comprises 16 residues. The CDR3 DNA is TGTGCCAGCAGTTCCGGACGGATGGCAACTAATGAAAAACTGTTTTTT. This gives the protein CASSSGRMATNEKLFF.

The V gene is TRBV7-9, the J gene TRBJ1-6; D is ambiguous. CDR1 is SEHNR, CDR2 FQNEAQ, per germline (reference sequence). CDR3 length equals 12 residues. V shed 2 bases and J shed 12 bases, with 8 bases lying between them. The CDR3, as DNA: TGTGCCAGCAGCTTATCCGCCTTACCCCTCCACTTT. Amino acids: CASSLSALPLHF.

The chain employs TRBV5-5 and TRBJ2-1; 10 bases are a match to TRBD1. The CDR3 is 17 amino acids. V dropped 2 bases and J dropped 2; count of bases not matched to a gene: 7. From germline, CDR1 is SGHKS and CDR2 YYEKEE (reference sequence). CDR3 loop: CASSLLLGTGAYNEQFF. The CDR3 bases are TGTGCCAGCAGCTTATTGTTAGGGACAGGGGCCTACAATGAGCAGTTCTTC.

This clonotype has a single count. V gene TRBV4-2 combines with J gene TRBJ1-6, with D perhaps TRBD1 (5 bases). The CDR3 is made up of 14 amino acids. Germline CDR1 and CDR2: LGHNA and YNFKEQ. Trimming pared 4 bases from V and 6 bases from J, leaving 10 bases between. The CDR3 nucleotides read TGTGCCAGCAGCCCGGGGGAGCTTAATTCACCCCTCCACTTT. This gives the protein CASSPGELNSPLHF.

The chain carries TRBV5-1 and TRBJ1-5, with D tentatively TRBD1 (5 bases). Trimming shortened V by 1 base and J by 5 bases, and 7 bases separated the two germline ends. The length of the CDR3 is 13 residues. The germline V gene encodes CDR1 SGHRS and CDR2 YFSETQ. CDR3 amino acids: CASSLWGDQPQHF. Here the CDR3 DNA reads TGCGCCAGCAGCTTGTGGGGCGATCAGCCCCAGCATTTT.

This clonotype was counted at least ten times. The CDR3 sequence is CASSPRGSAGGYGYTF. CDR3 bases: TGTGCCAGCAGCCCCAGAGGTTCGGCAGGAGGCTATGGCTACACCTTC. The gene calls are TRBV7-9 and TRBJ1-2; unclear D gene. Per the germline V gene, CDR1 is SEHNR and CDR2 is FQNEAQ (reference sequence). Trimming shortened V by 5 bases and J by 4 bases, and 20 bases separated the two germline ends. This CDR3 is 16 amino acids long.